This section outlines one TCR beta chain sequence together with its context. The sample holds a few counts of this clonotype. No antigen is known for it. Within one base of it there is no much larger clone, and no base qualities were kept. This specimen belongs to a study of response to subunit inactivated influenza vaccine (dated by TCRdb to the late 2010s). Regarding the study in general: To follow how T cells responded to a trivalent subunit inactivated influenza vaccine, the researchers relied on deep quantitative profiling of the T cell receptor repertoire.

Broad study findings and their caveats: According to the authors, only a limited number of new T cells may be recruited by each seasonal influenza vaccination.

Libraries were built with RT-PCR. Sequencing used an Illumina HiSeq 2500. TCRdb cleaned the public reads at Q25 with fastp, built clones with MiXCR and kept in-frame beta chains. Each entry is one CDR3 protein sequence, shown with its most common DNA and genes. In all, the sample holds more than 700,000 distinct CDR3 sequences, and over 20% of those were seen once. Of the sample, around 9.6% falls within the top ten clones. The source is a man aged 45-65 years who received an inactivated influenza vaccine. Donor details come from another sample of the same person, matched by shared clones. The sequencing used PBMCs from blood, collected 5 days after vaccination.

CDR3 protein: CASSFAGAPRYYGYTF. The nucleotide sequence is TGTGCCAGCAGTTTCGCGGGAGCCCCTCGTTACTATGGCTACACCTTC. The sequence links TRBV12-3 or TRBV12-4 to TRBJ1-2; there is no confident call for the D gene. The cysteine opens and the phenylalanine closes a CDR3 of 16 amino acids. Just the 48-base CDR3 DNA is kept, in frame starting at base 1. The junction shows trimming of 3 bases on V and 3 bases on J, plus 17 bases between the germline ends.